The rows below give T cell receptor beta chains drawn from one sample of a study of early T cells in non-severe SARS-CoV-2 infection. TCRdb re-analysed the 5' RACE reads in MiXCR, keeping a single row per CDR3 protein. The repertoire has roughly 86,000 distinct CDR3 sequences, 5% to 6.5% of them found once; the top ten carry about 7.5%. The material sequenced was whole blood. All receptors come from an adult who was a healthcare worker with PCR-confirmed SARS-CoV-2 infection or an uninfected control (not recorded which). The CDR3 runs from the conserved cysteine through the conserved F or W. The D gene is left open where the match is weak. Rows may omit the clone size; those that give it use once, few, many or a size class.

CASSLVAGAEQYF	TGTGCCAGCAGTTTAGTGGCAGGGGCCGAGCAGTACTTC	many	TRBJ2-7	TRBV27	NA
CASSLAAGVNGELFF	TGTGCCAGCAGCTTAGCGGCGGGAGTTAACGGGGAGCTGTTTTTT	many	TRBJ2-2	TRBV7-8	TRBD2
CASSQALVREQETQYF	TGTGCCAGCAGCCAAGCCCTGGTGAGGGAACAAGAGACCCAGTACTTC	many	TRBJ2-5	TRBV3-1	NA
CSARGTGSKNIQYF	TGCAGTGCTAGGGGGACAGGCTCCAAAAACATTCAGTACTTC	many	TRBJ2-4	TRBV20-1	TRBD1
CASSPGTVSGANVLTF	TGTGCCAGCAGCCCCGGGACAGTTTCTGGGGCCAACGTCCTGACTTTC	NA	TRBJ2-6	TRBV7-9	TRBD1
CAIGQGTNSPLHF	TGTGCCATTGGACAGGGGACGAATTCACCCCTCCACTTT	NA	TRBJ1-6	TRBV10-3	TRBD1
CASKGRNQETQYF	TGTGCCAGTAAAGGACGGAATCAAGAGACCCAGTACTTC	many	TRBJ2-5	TRBV2	NA
CSVEIPTTRYNEQFF	TGCAGCGTTGAGATCCCGACAACGCGGTACAATGAGCAGTTCTTC	many	TRBJ2-1	TRBV29-1	NA
CASSPPVKRGYNEQFF	TGTGCCAGCTCACCACCGGTTAAGCGGGGCTACAATGAGCAGTTCTTC	many	TRBJ2-1	TRBV18	TRBD2
CASKSSGADGELFF	TGTGCCAGCAAGAGTAGTGGGGCTGACGGGGAGCTGTTTTTT	NA	TRBJ2-2	TRBV12-3/TRBV12-4	NA
CASSLPHTGSSYNEQFF	TGTGCCAGCAGCTTACCCCATACCGGGAGCTCCTACAATGAGCAGTTCTTC	few	TRBJ2-1	TRBV7-2	NA
CASSPDLGGTRSYEQYF	TGTGCCAGCAGCCCGGACTTAGGAGGGACCCGCTCCTACGAGCAGTACTTC	NA	TRBJ2-7	TRBV7-9	NA
CASSRGHYEQYF	TGTGCCAGCAGCCGAGGGCACTACGAGCAGTACTTC	few	TRBJ2-7	TRBV7-9	NA
CASSQRNFRQYTEAFF	TGTGCCAGCAGCCAACGGAACTTCCGACAGTACACTGAAGCTTTCTTT	few	TRBJ1-1	TRBV14	NA
CASSNNRLSYYTF	TGTGCCAGCAGTAACAACCGGTTAAGTTACTACACCTTC	NA	TRBJ1-2	TRBV27	NA
CASTSLNNQPQHF	TGTGCCAGCACCTCCCTTAACAATCAGCCCCAGCATTTT	NA	TRBJ1-5	TRBV28	NA
CAISAPGSGTDTQYF	TGTGCCATCAGCGCACCCGGGTCTGGTACAGATACGCAGTATTTT	many	TRBJ2-3	TRBV10-3	NA
CASSAVPWDSFKTYEQYF	TGTGCCAGCAGCGCCGTCCCTTGGGACTCTTTTAAGACCTACGAGCAGTACTTC	NA	TRBJ2-7	TRBV9	NA
CASRHTPRSERGPCSNQPQHF	TGTGCCAGCAGGCACACCCCAAGATCAGAGCGTGGCCCTTGTAGCAATCAGCCCCAGCATTTT	few	TRBJ1-5	TRBV27	NA
CSASHMDGDLRAYEQYF	TGCAGTGCTAGTCACATGGACGGCGACTTGCGGGCCTACGAGCAGTACTTC	NA	TRBJ2-7	TRBV20-1	NA
CASSQERLAYEQYF	TGTGCCAGCAGCCAAGAAAGGCTAGCTTACGAGCAGTACTTC	NA	TRBJ2-7	TRBV4-2	NA
CASRSGTGLMNTEAFF	TGTGCCAGCAGATCCGGGACAGGGCTCATGAACACTGAAGCTTTCTTT	few	TRBJ1-1	TRBV6-1	TRBD1
CATMLGTEAFF	TGTGCCACCATGTTGGGGACTGAAGCTTTCTTT	many	TRBJ1-1	TRBV24-1	NA
CSGGALAGYNEQFF	TGCAGCGGAGGAGCACTAGCGGGCTACAATGAGCAGTTCTTC	NA	TRBJ2-1	TRBV29-1	TRBD2
CASSIANYNEQFF	TGTGCCAGTAGTATAGCCAATTACAATGAGCAGTTCTTC	NA	TRBJ2-1	TRBV19	NA
CASSLRYGAGPGNTIYF	TGTGCCAGCAGCTTGCGGTATGGGGCAGGGCCTGGAAACACCATATATTTT	few	TRBJ1-3	TRBV5-5	NA
CSARDSAQPTYEQYF	TGCAGTGCTAGAGATTCCGCTCAGCCAACCTACGAGCAGTACTTC	few	TRBJ2-7	TRBV20-1	NA
CASSLTTVFFYGYTF	TGTGCCAGCAGCTTAACGACAGTGTTTTTTTATGGCTACACCTTC	few	TRBJ1-2	TRBV7-9	NA
CASSQTTSAGELFF	TGTGCCAGCAGCCAAACGACTAGCGCTGGGGAGCTGTTTTTT	NA	TRBJ2-2	TRBV4-2	TRBD2
CASSLASTNNSPLHF	TGTGCCAGCAGTTTAGCAAGTACCAATAATTCACCCCTCCACTTT	few	TRBJ1-6	TRBV12-3/TRBV12-4	NA
CASSFNGQPQHF	TGTGCCAGCAGCTTCAACGGACAGCCCCAGCATTTT	many	TRBJ1-5	TRBV7-2	NA
CASHTSGRTSRPDTQYF	TGTGCCAGCCACACTAGCGGGAGGACAAGTCGTCCAGATACGCAGTATTTT	many	TRBJ2-3	TRBV12-3/TRBV12-4	TRBD2
CSARVRPPPDPGRPETQYF	TGCAGTGCTAGAGTCAGGCCCCCACCTGACCCGGGGCGCCCAGAGACCCAGTACTTC	NA	TRBJ2-5	TRBV20-1	NA
CSVSPVGGNTIYF	TGCAGCGTTTCCCCTGTTGGTGGAAACACCATATATTTT	many	TRBJ1-3	TRBV29-1	NA
CASSLGSGGYGETQYF	TGTGCCAGCAGCTTGGGGTCAGGGGGTTACGGAGAGACCCAGTACTTC	medium-sized	TRBJ2-5	TRBV5-4	TRBD1
CASSSSPTVNTEAFF	TGTGCCAGCAGCTCAAGCCCGACAGTGAACACTGAAGCTTTCTTT	many	TRBJ1-1	TRBV11-2	NA
CASSLGSGTGTTEAFF	TGTGCCAGCAGCTTAGGATCCGGGACAGGGACCACTGAAGCTTTCTTT	many	TRBJ1-1	TRBV11-2	TRBD1
CATSRDLQAGVWNEQFF	TGTGCCACCAGCAGAGATCTCCAGGCAGGGGTCTGGAATGAGCAGTTCTTC	many	TRBJ2-1	TRBV15	NA
CSARRDNIQYF	TGCAGTGCTAGGAGGGATAACATTCAGTACTTC	few	TRBJ2-4	TRBV20-1	NA
CASSSQTENTIYF	TGTGCCAGCAGCTCACAGACTGAAAACACCATATATTTT	many	TRBJ1-3	TRBV7-2	NA
CASSLLGFGTEAFF	TGTGCCAGCAGCTTATTAGGGTTCGGCACTGAAGCTTTCTTT	many	TRBJ1-1	TRBV7-2	NA
CASIRAGQTNTQYF	TGTGCCAGCATCAGAGCGGGGCAGACTAATACGCAGTATTTT	NA	TRBJ2-3	TRBV6-1	TRBD2
CASGNRGADTQYF	TGTGCCAGCGGAAACAGGGGGGCAGATACGCAGTATTTT	many	TRBJ2-3	TRBV6-1	TRBD1
CASSIDTEAFF	TGTGCCAGCAGTATAGACACTGAAGCTTTCTTT	many	TRBJ1-1	TRBV2	NA
CASSPKTGWADTQYF	TGTGCCAGCTCACCAAAGACAGGGTGGGCAGATACGCAGTATTTT	once	TRBJ2-3	TRBV18	TRBD1
CASSKARLNSYEQYF	TGTGCCAGCAGCAAAGCGAGGCTGAACTCCTACGAGCAGTACTTC	few	TRBJ2-7	TRBV21-1	NA
CAISEDYEQYF	TGTGCCATCAGTGAGGACTACGAGCAGTACTTC	many	TRBJ2-7	TRBV10-3	NA
CATSTSGAFNQPQHF	TGTGCCACCAGCACCTCGGGGGCCTTCAATCAGCCCCAGCATTTT	few	TRBJ1-5	TRBV15	NA
CASRRERQPQHF	TGTGCCAGCAGACGAGAGAGACAGCCCCAGCATTTT	many	TRBJ1-5	TRBV28	NA
CATRGTLETQYF	TGTGCCACCAGGGGAACCCTAGAGACCCAGTACTTC	many	TRBJ2-5	TRBV24-1	NA
CASSQAFPLNYGYTF	TGCGCCAGCAGCCAAGCTTTTCCCCTGAACTATGGCTACACCTTC	NA	TRBJ1-2	TRBV4-3	NA
CAWSELSASYNEQFF	TGTGCCTGGAGTGAGCTATCCGCCTCCTACAATGAGCAGTTCTTC	many	TRBJ2-1	TRBV30	NA
CASSSRQGWNTEAFF	TGTGCCAGCAGCTCACGACAGGGGTGGAACACTGAAGCTTTCTTT	few	TRBJ1-1	TRBV5-4	TRBD1